These 29 T cell receptor beta chains originate from one sample sequenced in a study of T cell responses to AZD1222 COVID-19 vaccine (dated by TCRdb to the early 2020s). In the paper's terms, the time point label means: about 28 days (+/-7) after the second vaccine dose. Preparation of the library involved the immunoSEQ multiplex PCR assay. What TCRdb holds here is the immuneACCESS table cut down to in-frame rearrangements. Part of the clones is not present; checked against another copy, under half of the missing clones reflect an unresolved V gene, and the others are unexplained. The sample profile shows about 110,000 clones; about 89% of them were found once. Roughly 6.2% of the sample is taken by the ten largest. The source material was peripheral blood, sampled 28 days after the second AZD1222 dose. The receptors come from an adult who received the AZD1222 COVID-19 vaccine.

V gene TRBV11-2 combines with J gene TRBJ1-2; TRBD1 matches at 8 bases. The CDR3 has 15 amino acids. CDR1 and CDR2 (germline): SGHAT, FQNNGV. The trim removed 4 bases at V and 4 bases at J, leaving 8 bases unmatched. The CDR3 nucleotides read TGTGCCAGCAGCTCGACCGGGACAGGCCTCTATGGCTACACCTTC. Its translation is CASSSTGTGLYGYTF.

This clone was found once. The chain links TRBV30 to TRBJ1-1; TRBD1 is a possible D gene (6 bases). V was cut by 7 bases and J by 4 bases, with 19 bases left in between. Germline V gene sequence: CDR1 GTSNPN, CDR2 SVGIG (reference sequence). The CDR3 runs to 14 residues. The CDR3 bases are TGTGCCTTACCTGGAAGGGGGGGGAGCACTGAAGCTTTCTTT. Its translation: CALPGRGGSTEAFF.

The chain links TRBV24-1 to TRBJ2-7; 7 bases agree with TRBD1. Germline V gene sequence: CDR1 KGHDR, CDR2 SFDVKD. V lost 4 bases to trimming and J lost 5 bases; unmatched junction nucleotides: 4. The CDR3 totals 13 residues. For the CDR3, the DNA is TGTGCCACCAGTGACCGTACAGGGGACGAGCAGTACTTC. It yields the protein CATSDRTGDEQYF.

The rearrangement links TRBV10-3 to TRBJ2-1, with TRBD2 identical over 12 bases. The CDR3 spans 15 residues. Germline CDR1 reads ENHRY; CDR2 reads SYGVKD. V was clipped by 7 bases and J by 7 bases; unmatched bases: 8. The chain's CDR3 is CAIMFTSGRSNEQFF. In DNA form, the CDR3 reads TGTGCCATCATGTTTACTAGCGGGAGGTCAAATGAGCAGTTCTTC.

The V gene is TRBV6-5, the J gene TRBJ1-2; 7 bases agree with TRBD1. Germline values: CDR1 MNHEY, CDR2 SVGAGI. The CDR3 contains 15 residues. Trimming removed 7 bases from V and 4 bases from J; junction bases left unmatched: 12. The CDR3 DNA is TGTGCCAGCACCCTCCGGGAGGGGGCGGGCTATGGCTACACCTTC. Its translation is CASTLREGAGYGYTF.

The chain recombines TRBV20-1 with TRBJ2-5; a weak D match, TRBD1 (5 bases). Germline values: CDR1 DFQATT, CDR2 SNEGSKA (reference sequence). Deletions cut 8 bases from V and 2 bases from J, with 9 bases between. CDR3 length: 11 residues. The CDR3 DNA follows: TGCAGTCCGACAGCGCAAGAGACCCAGTACTTC. Protein product: CSPTAQETQYF.

The chain couples TRBV3-1 (or the pseudogene TRBV3-2) to TRBJ1-3, with D unclear. CDR3 length: 17 amino acids. Trimming removed 1 base at V and 0 bases at J, with 13 bases between. Per the germline V gene, CDR1 is LGHDT and CDR2 is YNNKEL (reference sequence). The CDR3 spells CASSQGIQYHSGNTIYF. The CDR3 DNA is TGTGCCAGCAGCCAAGGGATTCAGTACCACTCTGGAAACACCATATATTTT.

The chain carries TRBV5-4 and TRBJ2-7; 7 positions agree with TRBD1. The ends lost 0 bases at V and 6 bases at J; junction bases unmatched: 6. The germline V gene encodes CDR1 SGHNT and CDR2 YYREEE (reference sequence). The CDR3 runs 14 residues. CDR3 in amino acids: CASSLVGGLREQYF. CDR3 in DNA: TGTGCCAGCAGCTTGGTAGGGGGCTTACGCGAGCAGTACTTC.

The V call is TRBV15, the J call TRBJ2-5; the D gene is possibly TRBD2 (5 bases). CDR1 and CDR2 from the germline V gene are LNHNV and YYDKDF (reference sequence). This CDR3 has 15 amino acids. With 2 bases removed from V and 4 bases from J, the gap between germline ends came to 14 bases. The CDR3: CATSRFTEVGETQYF. The DNA of the CDR3 is TGTGCCACCAGCAGATTTACGGAGGTGGGAGAGACCCAGTACTTC.

This sequence joins TRBV27 and TRBJ1-2, with D uncertain. The CDR3 length is 13 residues. Germline lookup yields CDR1 MNHEY and CDR2 SMNVEV (reference sequence). V lost 6 bases and J lost 0, with 8 bases in between. This CDR3 is CASSSDPNYGYTF. Here the CDR3 DNA reads TGTGCCAGCAGCTCAGACCCTAACTATGGCTACACCTTC.

This sequence joins TRBV11-3 and TRBJ2-7; D is ambiguous. The V end was cut by 5 bases, the J end by 7 bases, with 18 bases between. Germline assignment: CDR1 SGHNT and CDR2 YENEEA. This CDR3 is built from 14 residues. The CDR3 DNA is TGTGCCAGCAGCCCCTCAAGCCAAGCGCGGGAGCAGTACTTC. This codes for CASSPSSQAREQYF.

The CDR3 coding sequence is TGTGCCAGCACTAATCCGGGACAGGGAATGGCTTTCTTT. This sequence encodes CASTNPGQGMAFF. The rearrangement uses TRBV6-5 and TRBJ1-1, with 9 bases fitting TRBD1. V lost 7 bases, J lost 11 bases, and 11 bases stayed unmatched. Per the germline V gene, CDR1 is MNHEY and CDR2 is SVGAGI. The CDR3 covers 13 residues.

This chain joins TRBV5-6 and TRBJ1-1; D unresolved. The CDR3 runs to 13 residues. Germline CDR1 reads SGHDT; CDR2 reads YYEEEE. V lost 0 bases and J 4 bases, leaving 7 bases between the germline ends. For the CDR3, the DNA is TGTGCCAGCAGCTTGGGGACCGCCACTGAAGCTTTCTTT. Translating it yields CASSLGTATEAFF.

The chain joins TRBV7-9 to TRBJ1-5; weak D call: TRBD1 (6 bases). The germline CDR1 and CDR2 sequences are SEHNR and FQNEAQ (reference sequence). The CDR3 covers 15 residues. Trimming left V 1 base short and J 5 bases short, with 12 bases between. CDR3 DNA: TGTGCCAGCAGCTTAGGGGGGGCTGGTGATCAGCCCCAGCATTTT. This translates into CASSLGGAGDQPQHF.

This clone was picked up a small number of times. The rearrangement uses TRBV6-5 and TRBJ2-7; D perhaps matches TRBD1 (6 bases). Trimming stripped 8 bases from V and 0 bases from J, with 17 bases between. The CDR3 totals 15 residues. CDR1 is MNHEY, CDR2 SVGAGI, per germline. CDR3 loop: CASSSGAGSSYEQYF. The DNA of the CDR3 is TGTGCCAGCTCATCAGGGGCGGGTAGCTCCTACGAGCAGTACTTC.

The chain couples TRBV6-5 to TRBJ1-1; a possible D gene is TRBD1 (5 bases). V lost 6 bases to trimming and J lost 2 bases, with 13 bases between them. This CDR3 contains 14 residues. Germline loops: CDR1 MNHEY, CDR2 SVGAGI. CDR3 residues: CASSPGGGNTEAFF. In DNA, the CDR3 is TGTGCCAGCAGCCCCGGGGGGGGAAACACTGAAGCTTTCTTT.

This clone was counted a single time. This rearrangement joins TRBV24-1 to TRBJ2-5, with 11 bases matching TRBD1. Losses at the gene ends were 6 bases for V and 5 bases for J; bases not matched to a gene: 4. The length of the CDR3 is 14 residues. Germline V lookup: CDR1 KGHDR, CDR2 SFDVKD. The CDR3 region is CATSRTGGAETQYF. CDR3 in DNA: TGTGCCACCAGTAGGACAGGGGGCGCCGAGACCCAGTACTTC.

This clone came up a few times. The V call is TRBV5-1, the J call TRBJ1-6; D remains ambiguous. V lost 1 base to trimming and J lost 5 bases, with 10 bases between them. CDR3 length: 15 amino acids. Germline CDR1 SGHRS, CDR2 YFSETQ. The CDR3, as DNA: TGCGCCAGCAGCTTGCGGGTAGGAGATAATTCACCCCTCCACTTT. This sequence encodes CASSLRVGDNSPLHF. The whole variable domain, remainder taken from reference TRBV5-1 and TRBJ1-6, is KAGVTQTPRYLIKTRGQQVTLSCSPISGHRSVSWYQQTPGQGLQFLFEYFSETQRNKGNFPGRFSGRQFSNSRSEMNVSTLELGDSALYLCASSLRVGDNSPLHFGNGTRLTVT.

The chain uses TRBV5-1 and TRBJ2-3; 8 nucleotides agree with TRBD2. Trimming at V came to 4 bases and at J to 4 bases, leaving 8 bases not matched to a gene. The V gene's germline CDR1 is SGHRS and CDR2 YFSETQ. The CDR3 consists of 15 residues. This CDR3 is CASSPPSGGSDTQYF. CDR3 DNA: TGCGCCAGCAGCCCTCCCAGCGGGGGTTCAGATACGCAGTATTTT.

This rearrangement joins TRBV6-2 or TRBV6-3 to TRBJ2-2; 8 bases fit TRBD2. The J segment lost 0 bases and the V segment lost 5 bases, leaving 2 bases of the junction unmatched. The CDR3 spans 15 residues. Germline V gene data show CDR1 as MNHEY and CDR2 as SVGEGT. The CDR3 reads CASSPAGANTGELFF. The CDR3, as DNA: TGTGCCAGCAGTCCAGCGGGGGCGAACACCGGGGAGCTGTTTTTT.

The chain combines TRBV9 with TRBJ2-3; 7 bases map to TRBD2. J was trimmed by 3 bases and V by 3 bases; bases with no gene match: 4. Germline CDR1 SGDLS, CDR2 YYNGEE. This CDR3 spans 14 amino acids. The DNA of the CDR3 is TGTGCCAGCAGCGGCGGGGGTTATACAGATACGCAGTATTTT. It is translated as CASSGGGYTDTQYF.

V gene TRBV7-6 combines with J gene TRBJ2-1; D unresolved. The CDR3 totals 14 residues. Trimming took off 4 bases at V and 6 bases at J, with 13 bases between the two ends. Germline CDR1 is SGHVS and CDR2 is FNYEAQ. The CDR3 nucleotides read TGTGCCAGCAGCTCCCCGCATAAAAGCAATGAGCAGTTCTTC. It encodes CASSSPHKSNEQFF. The full variable domain, in which reference TRBV7-6 and TRBJ2-1 provide the parts outside the CDR3, is GAGVSQSPRYKVTKRGQDVALRCDPISGHVSLYWYRQALGQGPEFLTYFNYEAQQDKSGLPNDRFSAERPEGSISTLTIQRTEQRDSAMYRCASSSPHKSNEQFFGPGTRLTVL.

The rearrangement links TRBV5-1 to TRBJ2-7; perhaps TRBD2 as D (6 bases). Trimming removed 0 bases from V and 3 bases from J, with 19 bases in between. The CDR3 contains 17 residues. CDR1 is SGHRS and CDR2 is YFSETQ in the germline V gene. As DNA, the CDR3 is TGCGCCAGCAGCTTGGAGTGGAGGGTTCGCCCCAGCTACGAGCAGTACTTC. Translating it yields CASSLEWRVRPSYEQYF.

There are a few counts of this clone. CDR3 protein: CASSNGGYEQYF. The CDR3 bases are TGTGCCAGCAGCAACGGCGGCTACGAGCAGTACTTC. This chain joins TRBV7-9 and TRBJ2-7; no reliable D call. Germline CDR1 is SEHNR and CDR2 is FQNEAQ (reference sequence). This CDR3 spans 12 amino acids. The ends were cut back, 5 bases at V and 3 bases at J, with 8 bases in the middle.

This clone has just one count. This rearrangement joins TRBV10-1 to TRBJ2-2; 11 bases fit TRBD2. Losses at the gene ends were 3 bases for V and 5 bases for J; bases not matched to a gene: 5. The CDR3 consists of 16 residues. Per germline, CDR1 WNHNN and CDR2 SYGVQD (reference sequence). The CDR3 sequence is CASSDALAGGTGELFF. In DNA, the CDR3 is TGCGCCAGCAGTGATGCCCTAGCGGGAGGAACCGGGGAGCTGTTTTTT.

The chain links TRBV7-9 to TRBJ2-5; 12 bases map to TRBD2. Germline V lookup: CDR1 SEHNR, CDR2 FQNEAQ (reference sequence). The CDR3 is made up of 15 amino acids. The junction had 2 bases not matched to a gene; V was cut back by 4 bases and J by 2 bases. The DNA of the CDR3 is TGTGCCAGCAGCTCCGGACTAGCGGGACAAGAGACCCAGTACTTC. It yields the protein CASSSGLAGQETQYF. Full variable domain (outside the CDR3, taken from reference TRBV7-9 and TRBJ2-5): DTGVSQNPRHKITKRGQNVTFRCDPISEHNRLYWYRQTLGQGPEFLTYFQNEAQLEKSRLLSDRFSAERPKGSFSTLEIQRTEQGDSAMYLCASSSGLAGQETQYFGPGTRLLVL.

The chain uses TRBV6-5 and TRBJ2-7; 7 bases fit TRBD2. The CDR3 covers 15 residues. Germline CDR1 MNHEY, CDR2 SVGAGI. The ends lost 5 bases at V and 2 bases at J; junction bases unmatched: 9. The CDR3 DNA reads TGTGCCAGCAGTAAGCTAGCGGAGGGACCCTACGAGCAGTACTTC. Translation: CASSKLAEGPYEQYF.

The rearrangement links TRBV6-4 to TRBJ1-1; 10 nucleotides match TRBD1. Germline V gene data show CDR1 as MRHNA and CDR2 as SNTAGT. There are 13 residues in the CDR3. The V segment lost 6 bases and the J segment 5 bases; nucleotides outside the gene matches: 3. CDR3 region: CASSGTGETEAFF. The CDR3 DNA follows: TGTGCCAGCAGCGGGACAGGGGAGACTGAAGCTTTCTTT.

The genes are TRBV28 and TRBJ1-3, with D uncertain. The CDR3 has 13 residues. The germline V gene has CDR1 MDHEN and CDR2 SYDVKM. V was pared by 3 bases and J by 7 bases, with 10 bases between. The CDR3 DNA reads TGTGCCAGCAGTTTCCTCACGCCTAACACCATATATTTT. Its translation: CASSFLTPNTIYF.